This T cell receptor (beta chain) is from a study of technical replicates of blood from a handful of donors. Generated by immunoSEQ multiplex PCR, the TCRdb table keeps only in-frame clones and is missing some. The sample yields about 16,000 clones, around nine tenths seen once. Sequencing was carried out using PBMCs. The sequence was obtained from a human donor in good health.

The CDR3 sequence is CASTPTSGISYEQYF. The CDR3 DNA reads as TGTGCCAGCACCCCAACTAGCGGGATCTCCTACGAGCAGTACTTC. This chain links TRBV7-9 with TRBJ2-7, with 10 bases fitting TRBD2. Per the germline V gene, CDR1 is SEHNR and CDR2 is FQNEAQ (reference sequence). The CDR3 is 15 amino acids. J lost 0 bases, V lost 7 bases, and 6 bases had no gene match.